Sequencing of this T cell receptor (beta chain) was carried out in a study of shared clonotypes between healthy human individuals. V lost 5 bases and J 4 bases, leaving 16 bases between the germline ends. This CDR3 comprises 15 residues. CDR1 MDHEN and CDR2 SYDVKM come from the germline V gene. The donors, all of them Caucasian adults, lived in Nashville, Tennessee. Partitioning of CD4+ cells yielded a CD45RA+ naive subset and a CD45RA-negative memory subset. A word on this clone: Its antigen is currently unknown.

General study findings and limits: In the sorted subsets, rarefaction showed sequencing was incomplete despite large depth.

Data came from immunoSEQ multiplex PCR; TCRdb stores just in-frame clones and leaves some out. The sample lists 2 million to 2.5 million clones, approximately 90% seen once, with around 0.35% in the top ten. The sequence was obtained from a man aged 18 to 29 in good health. Some clones in this sample may be carry-over from other donors' samples. V is TRBV28 and J is TRBJ2-3; unclear D gene. Sequenced sample: naive CD4+ T cells from PBMCs. Indicated subset: CD45RA+ positively selected. CDR3 region: CASSPPSRGPDTQYF. The CDR3 coding sequence is TGTGCCAGCAGTCCCCCGAGTCGTGGTCCAGATACGCAGTATTTT.